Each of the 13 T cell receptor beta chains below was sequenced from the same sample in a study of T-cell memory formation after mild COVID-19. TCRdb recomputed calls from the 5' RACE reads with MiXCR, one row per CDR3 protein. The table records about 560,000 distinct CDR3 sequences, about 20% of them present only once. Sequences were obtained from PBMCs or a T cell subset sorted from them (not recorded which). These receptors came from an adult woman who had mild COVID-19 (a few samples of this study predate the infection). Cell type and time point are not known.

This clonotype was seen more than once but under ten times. The CDR3 bases are TGCGCCAGCAGCCAAGATGCAATCAGCGGGAGGGCCTACGAGCAGTACTTC. The encoded protein is CASSQDAISGRAYEQYF. This sequence joins TRBV4-3 and TRBJ2-7; TRBD2 aligns across 10 bases. The CDR3 has 17 amino acids. With 0 bases clipped from V and 2 bases from J, the junction kept 7 bases outside the gene matches. Germline-derived CDR1 and CDR2 are LGHNA and YSLEER.

Here the CDR3 DNA reads TGTGCCAGCAGTTTCGGCTTCCAGGGGGAAAAACTGTTTTTT. Its translation: CASSFGFQGEKLFF. The chain joins TRBV12-3 or TRBV12-4 to TRBJ1-4; tentatively, D is TRBD1 (6 bases). The CDR3 has 14 residues. V was trimmed by 3 bases and J by 8 bases, leaving 13 bases between them.

DNA of the CDR3: TGTGCCAGCAGTCACCGACTAGCGGGGCATAGCACAGATACGCAGTATTTT. This gives the protein CASSHRLAGHSTDTQYF. The chain carries TRBV6-5 and TRBJ2-3, with 11 bases fitting TRBD2. Germline CDR1 reads MNHEY; CDR2 reads SVGAGI. Losses at the gene ends were 5 bases for V and 0 bases for J; bases not matched to a gene: 7. This CDR3 is built from 17 residues.

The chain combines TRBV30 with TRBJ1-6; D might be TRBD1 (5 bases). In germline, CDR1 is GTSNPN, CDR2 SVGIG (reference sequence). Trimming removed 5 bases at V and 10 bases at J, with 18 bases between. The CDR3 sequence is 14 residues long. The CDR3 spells CAWAPGAVRSPLHF. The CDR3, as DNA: TGTGCCTGGGCACCCGGGGCGGTAAGGTCACCCCTCCACTTT.

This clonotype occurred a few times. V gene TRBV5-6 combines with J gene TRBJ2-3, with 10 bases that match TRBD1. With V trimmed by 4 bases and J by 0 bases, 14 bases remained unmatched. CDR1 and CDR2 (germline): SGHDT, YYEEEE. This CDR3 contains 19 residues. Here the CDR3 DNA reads TGTGCCAGCAGCCCCACCATCCGGGACAGGGGAACTAGCACAGATACGCAGTATTTT. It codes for CASSPTIRDRGTSTDTQYF.

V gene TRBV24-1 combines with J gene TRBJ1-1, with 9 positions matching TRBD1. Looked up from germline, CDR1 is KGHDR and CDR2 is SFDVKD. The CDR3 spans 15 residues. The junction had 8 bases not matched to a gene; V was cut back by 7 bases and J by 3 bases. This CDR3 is CATRGARDRDTEAFF. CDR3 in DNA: TGTGCCACCAGAGGAGCCCGGGACAGGGACACTGAAGCTTTCTTT.

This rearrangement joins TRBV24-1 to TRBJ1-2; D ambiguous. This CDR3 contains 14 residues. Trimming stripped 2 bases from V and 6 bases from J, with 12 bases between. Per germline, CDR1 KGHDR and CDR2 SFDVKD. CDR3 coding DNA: TGTGCCACCAGTGATTCCGGAGTCGGGCATGGCTACACCTTC. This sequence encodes CATSDSGVGHGYTF.

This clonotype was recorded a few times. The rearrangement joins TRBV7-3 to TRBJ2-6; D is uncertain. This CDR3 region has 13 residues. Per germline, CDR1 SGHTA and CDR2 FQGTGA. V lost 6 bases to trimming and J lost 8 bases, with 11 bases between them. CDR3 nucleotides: TGTGCCAGCAGTCCCGAGGAAACCAACGTCCTGACTTTC. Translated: CASSPEETNVLTF.

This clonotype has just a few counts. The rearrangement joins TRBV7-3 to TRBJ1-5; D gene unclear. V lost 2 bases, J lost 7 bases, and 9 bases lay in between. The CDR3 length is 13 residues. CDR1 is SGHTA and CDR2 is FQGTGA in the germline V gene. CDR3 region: CASSLEVGQPQHF. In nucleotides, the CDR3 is TGTGCCAGCAGCTTAGAGGTTGGGCAGCCCCAGCATTTT.

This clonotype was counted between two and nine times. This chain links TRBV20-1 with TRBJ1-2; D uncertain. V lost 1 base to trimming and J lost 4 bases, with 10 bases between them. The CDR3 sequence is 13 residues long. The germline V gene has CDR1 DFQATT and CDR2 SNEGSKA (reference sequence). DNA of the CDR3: TGCAGTGCTAGAGGCAGTCAGACCTATGGCTACACCTTC. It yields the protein CSARGSQTYGYTF.

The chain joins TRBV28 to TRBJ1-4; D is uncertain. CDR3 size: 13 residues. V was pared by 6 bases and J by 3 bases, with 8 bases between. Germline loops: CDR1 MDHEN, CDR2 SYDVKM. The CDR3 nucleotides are TGTGCCAGCAGAGGGCCGCCTAATGAAAAACTGTTTTTT. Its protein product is CASRGPPNEKLFF.

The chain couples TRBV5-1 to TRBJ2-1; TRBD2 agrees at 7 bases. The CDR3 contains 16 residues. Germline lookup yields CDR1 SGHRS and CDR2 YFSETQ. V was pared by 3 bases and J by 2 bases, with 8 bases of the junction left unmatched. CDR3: CASSSPGTTTYNEQFF. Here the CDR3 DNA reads TGCGCCAGCAGCTCACCCGGGACTACCACCTACAATGAGCAGTTCTTC.

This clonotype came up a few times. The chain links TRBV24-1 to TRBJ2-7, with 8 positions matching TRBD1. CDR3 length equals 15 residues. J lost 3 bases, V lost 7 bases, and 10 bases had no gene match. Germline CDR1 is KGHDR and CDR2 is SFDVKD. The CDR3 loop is CATRPGTGKYYEQYF. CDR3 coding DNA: TGTGCCACCAGACCCGGGACAGGAAAATACTACGAGCAGTACTTC.